This T cell receptor (beta chain) was captured in a study of T cell changes during pregnancy in multiple sclerosis (dated by TCRdb to between 2018 and 2021). As for the study more broadly: The study looked at changes in the T cell repertoire across pregnancy in women with multiple sclerosis.

Of note for this clone: What antigen it recognizes has not been identified. No much larger clone is present one base from it, and per-base qualities are unavailable.

The CDR3 sequence holds 15 residues, the cysteine and phenylalanine included. The entry retains the CDR3 DNA only, 45 bases that are in frame from base 1. Germline trimming: 3 bases from V, 2 bases from J; junction bases outside gene matches: 4. The CDR1 and CDR2 encoded by the germline V gene are LGHNA and YNFKEQ. The library was obtained by the immunoSEQ multiplex PCR assay. What TCRdb holds here is the immuneACCESS table cut down to in-frame rearrangements. Part of the clones is not present; checked against another copy, under half of the missing clones reflect an unresolved V gene, and the others are unexplained. The sample data list some 40,000 clones, and 90% of these were observed just once. Of the sample, approximately 0.5% falls within the top ten clones.

Sequences were derived from CD4+ T cells from peripheral blood mononuclear cells, sampled in the second trimester of pregnancy. The V and J genes are TRBV4-2 and TRBJ2-7; the junction holds 10 bases that match TRBD1. The TCR originated in a female donor with multiple sclerosis, enrolled in a pregnancy study. DNA sequence: TGTGCCAGCAGCCAGACCGGGACAGGGGCCTACGAGCAGTACTTC. Its protein product is CASSQTGTGAYEQYF.